This T cell receptor (beta chain) stems from a study of radiotherapy plus CTLA-4 blockade in lung cancer (dated by TCRdb to between 2017 and 2018). At the level of the whole study: Objective responses were observed in 18% of enrolled patients, and disease control was achieved in roughly 30%. Broad study findings and their caveats: Early dynamic changes in blood T cell clones, together with increased serum interferon-beta after radiation, were reported as the strongest predictors of response. After treatment with radiotherapy and ipilimumab, TCR clones that came from tumors expanded in the peripheral blood.

In the case of this clone: Its antigen target is currently unknown. Base qualities are missing; no much larger clone stands one base away.

From the cysteine through the phenylalanine, the CDR3 covers 15 amino acids. Just CDR3 DNA is preserved here, 45 bases in frame from base 1. V and J are trimmed by 5 bases and 2 bases, and the gene matches miss 7 bases of the junction. The germline V gene provides CDR1 SNHLY and CDR2 FYNNEI. The study evaluated CTLA-4 blockade (ipilimumab) given together with focal radiation therapy in patients who had chemo-refractory metastatic non-small-cell lung cancer. Receptors were amplified or captured by the immunoSEQ multiplex PCR assay. The table comes from immuneACCESS by way of TCRdb, which keeps in-frame sequences with V and J called. Part of the clones is missing from these tables; in studies checked, under half for an unresolved V gene and the rest for unknown reasons. For this sample there are about 72,000 clones; about 83% appear just once. The top ten clones comprise roughly 4% of the sample.

Source: peripheral blood, taken from a patient treated with radiotherapy plus ipilimumab. The receptor comes from a human donor with non-small cell lung cancer who had a partial response to radiotherapy plus ipilimumab. The chain uses TRBV2 and TRBJ2-5, with TRBD1 identical over 8 junction bases. The bases are TGTGCCAGCAGTTCACAGGGGGGAGGTCAAGAGACCCAGTACTTC. The resulting protein is CASSSQGGGQETQYF.